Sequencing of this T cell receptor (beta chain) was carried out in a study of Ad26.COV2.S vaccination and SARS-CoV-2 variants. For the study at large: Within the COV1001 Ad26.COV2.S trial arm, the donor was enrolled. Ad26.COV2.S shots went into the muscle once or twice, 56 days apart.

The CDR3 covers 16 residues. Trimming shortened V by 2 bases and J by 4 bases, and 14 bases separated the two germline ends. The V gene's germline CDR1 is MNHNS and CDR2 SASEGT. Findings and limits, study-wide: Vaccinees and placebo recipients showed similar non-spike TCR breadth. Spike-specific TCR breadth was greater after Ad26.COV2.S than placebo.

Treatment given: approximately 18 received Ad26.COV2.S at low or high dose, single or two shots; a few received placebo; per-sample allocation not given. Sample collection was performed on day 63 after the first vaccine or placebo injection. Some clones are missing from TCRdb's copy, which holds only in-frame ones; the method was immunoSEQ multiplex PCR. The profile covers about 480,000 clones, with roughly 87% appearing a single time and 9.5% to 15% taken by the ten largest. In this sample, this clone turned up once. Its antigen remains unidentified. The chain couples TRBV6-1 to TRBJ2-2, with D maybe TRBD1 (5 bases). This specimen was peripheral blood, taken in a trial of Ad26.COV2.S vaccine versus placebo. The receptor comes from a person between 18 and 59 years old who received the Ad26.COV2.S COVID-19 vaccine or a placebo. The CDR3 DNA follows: TGTGCCAGCAGTGAAAAAGGGCTAAGGGGCACCGGGGAGCTGTTTTTT. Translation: CASSEKGLRGTGELFF.